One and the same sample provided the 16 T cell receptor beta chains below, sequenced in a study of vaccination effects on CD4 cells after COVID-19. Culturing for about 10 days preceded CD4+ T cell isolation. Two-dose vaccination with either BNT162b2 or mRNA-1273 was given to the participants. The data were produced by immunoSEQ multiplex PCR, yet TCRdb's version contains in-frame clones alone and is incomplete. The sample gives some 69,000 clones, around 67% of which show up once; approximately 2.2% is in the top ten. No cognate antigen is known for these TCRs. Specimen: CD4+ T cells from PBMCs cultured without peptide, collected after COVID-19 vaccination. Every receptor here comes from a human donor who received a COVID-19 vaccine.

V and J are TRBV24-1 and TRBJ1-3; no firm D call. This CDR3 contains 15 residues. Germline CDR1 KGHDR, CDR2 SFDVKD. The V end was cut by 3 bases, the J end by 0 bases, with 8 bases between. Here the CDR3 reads CATSDANGSGNTIYF. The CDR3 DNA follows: TGTGCCACCAGTGATGCAAACGGCTCTGGAAACACCATATATTTT.

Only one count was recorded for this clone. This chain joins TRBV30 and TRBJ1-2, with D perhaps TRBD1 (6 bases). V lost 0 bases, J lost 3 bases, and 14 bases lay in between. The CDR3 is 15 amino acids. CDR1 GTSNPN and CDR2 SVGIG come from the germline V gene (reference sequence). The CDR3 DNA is TGTGCCTGGAGTGTAACTACAGGGTCCTACTATGGCTACACCTTC. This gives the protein CAWSVTTGSYYGYTF.

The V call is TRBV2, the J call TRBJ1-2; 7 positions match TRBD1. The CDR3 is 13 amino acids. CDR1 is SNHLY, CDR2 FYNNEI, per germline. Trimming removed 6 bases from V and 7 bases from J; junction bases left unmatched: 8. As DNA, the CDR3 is TGTGCCAGCAGCCTACAGGGGACGGCTGGCTACACCTTC. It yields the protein CASSLQGTAGYTF.

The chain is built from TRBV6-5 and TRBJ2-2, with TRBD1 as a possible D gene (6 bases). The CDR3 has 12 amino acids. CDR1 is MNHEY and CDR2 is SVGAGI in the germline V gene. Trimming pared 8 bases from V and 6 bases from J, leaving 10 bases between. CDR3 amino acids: CASQQGSGELFF. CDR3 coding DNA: TGTGCCAGCCAACAGGGTTCCGGGGAGCTGTTTTTT.

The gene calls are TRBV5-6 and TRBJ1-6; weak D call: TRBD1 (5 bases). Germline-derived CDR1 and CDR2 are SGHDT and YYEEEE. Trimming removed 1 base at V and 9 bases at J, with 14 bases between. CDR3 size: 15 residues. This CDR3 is CASSLSRDRTSPLHF. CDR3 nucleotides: TGTGCCAGCAGCTTGAGCAGGGACCGAACTTCACCCCTCCACTTT. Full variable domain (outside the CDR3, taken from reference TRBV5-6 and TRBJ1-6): DAGVTQSPTHLIKTRGQQVTLRCSPKSGHDTVSWYQQALGQGPQFIFQYYEEEERQRGNFPDRFSGHQFPNYSSELNVNALLLGDSALYLCASSLSRDRTSPLHFGNGTRLTVT.

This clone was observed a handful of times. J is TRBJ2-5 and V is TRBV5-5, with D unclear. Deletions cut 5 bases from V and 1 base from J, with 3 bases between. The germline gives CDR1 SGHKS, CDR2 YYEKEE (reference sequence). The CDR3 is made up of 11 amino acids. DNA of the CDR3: TGTGCCAGCAGTCTCCAAGAGACCCAGTACTTC. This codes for CASSLQETQYF.

The CDR3 coding sequence is TGTGCCAGCAGCTTACAGGGAGCTAACTATGGCTACACCTTC. This sequence encodes CASSLQGANYGYTF. The chain joins TRBV7-9 to TRBJ1-2, with D maybe TRBD1 (5 bases). The CDR3 has 14 amino acids. CDR1 and CDR2 from the germline V gene are SEHNR and FQNEAQ (reference sequence). The V and J ends lost 2 bases and 0 bases respectively, with 7 bases between them.

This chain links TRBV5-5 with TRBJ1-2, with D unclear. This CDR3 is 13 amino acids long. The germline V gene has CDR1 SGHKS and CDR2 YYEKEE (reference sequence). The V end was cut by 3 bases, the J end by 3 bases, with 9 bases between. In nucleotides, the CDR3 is TGTGCCAGCAGCTCTTTGGTAGACTATGGCTACACCTTC. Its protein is CASSSLVDYGYTF.

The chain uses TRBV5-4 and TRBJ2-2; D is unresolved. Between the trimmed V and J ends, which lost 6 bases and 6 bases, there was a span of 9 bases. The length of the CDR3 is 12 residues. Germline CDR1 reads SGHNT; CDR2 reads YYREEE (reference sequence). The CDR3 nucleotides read TGTGCCAGCAAAGTCGGATCCGGGGAGCTGTTTTTT. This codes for CASKVGSGELFF. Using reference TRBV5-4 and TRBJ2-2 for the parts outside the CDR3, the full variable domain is ETGVTQSPTHLIKTRGQQVTLRCSSQSGHNTVSWYQQALGQGPQFIFQYYREEENGRGNFPPRFSGLQFPNYSSELNVNALELDDSALYLCASKVGSGELFFGEGSRLTVL.

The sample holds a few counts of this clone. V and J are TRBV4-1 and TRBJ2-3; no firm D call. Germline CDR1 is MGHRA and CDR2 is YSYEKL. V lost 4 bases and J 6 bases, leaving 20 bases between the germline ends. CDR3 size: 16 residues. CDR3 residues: CASSPTGVFRSDTQYF. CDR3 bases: TGCGCCAGCAGCCCGACGGGCGTTTTTAGGTCGGATACGCAGTATTTT.

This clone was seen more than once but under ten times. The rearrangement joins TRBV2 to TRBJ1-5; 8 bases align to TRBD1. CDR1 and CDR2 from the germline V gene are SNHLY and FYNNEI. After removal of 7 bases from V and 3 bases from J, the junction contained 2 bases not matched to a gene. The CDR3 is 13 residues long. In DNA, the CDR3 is TGTGCCAGCATGGGACAGGCCAATCAGCCCCAGCATTTT. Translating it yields CASMGQANQPQHF.

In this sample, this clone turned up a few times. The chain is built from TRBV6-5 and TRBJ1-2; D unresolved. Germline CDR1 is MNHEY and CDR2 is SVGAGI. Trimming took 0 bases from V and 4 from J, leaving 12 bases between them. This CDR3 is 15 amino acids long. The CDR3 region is CASSYSSAGSYGYTF. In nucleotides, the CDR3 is TGTGCCAGCAGTTACTCGAGTGCGGGATCCTATGGCTACACCTTC.

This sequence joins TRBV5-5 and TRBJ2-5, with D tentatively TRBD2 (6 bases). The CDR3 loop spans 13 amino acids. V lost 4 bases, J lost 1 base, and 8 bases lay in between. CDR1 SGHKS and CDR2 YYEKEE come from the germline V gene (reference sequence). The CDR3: CASSPGLQETQYF. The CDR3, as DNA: TGTGCCAGCAGCCCGGGACTCCAAGAGACCCAGTACTTC.

The CDR3 loop reads CASSLDLGSYNEQFF. The CDR3 DNA reads TGTGCCAGCAGCTTGGACCTAGGCAGTTACAATGAGCAGTTCTTC. The rearrangement joins TRBV5-5 to TRBJ2-1; D uncertain. Germline V lookup: CDR1 SGHKS, CDR2 YYEKEE (reference sequence). CDR3 length: 15 amino acids. V lost 0 bases and J 4 bases, leaving 11 bases between the germline ends.

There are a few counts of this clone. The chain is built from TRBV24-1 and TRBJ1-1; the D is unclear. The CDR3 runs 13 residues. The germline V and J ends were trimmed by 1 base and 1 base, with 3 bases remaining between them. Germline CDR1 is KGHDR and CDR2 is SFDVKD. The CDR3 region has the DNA TGTGCCACCAGTGATTTTAAGAACACTGAAGCTTTCTTT. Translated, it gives CATSDFKNTEAFF.

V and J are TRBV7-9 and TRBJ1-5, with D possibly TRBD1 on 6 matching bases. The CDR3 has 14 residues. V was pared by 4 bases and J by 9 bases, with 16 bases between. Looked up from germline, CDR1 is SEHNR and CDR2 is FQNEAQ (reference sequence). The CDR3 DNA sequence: TGTGCCAGCAGCTCAATTACAGGGCTCCCGCCCCAGCATTTT. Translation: CASSSITGLPPQHF.